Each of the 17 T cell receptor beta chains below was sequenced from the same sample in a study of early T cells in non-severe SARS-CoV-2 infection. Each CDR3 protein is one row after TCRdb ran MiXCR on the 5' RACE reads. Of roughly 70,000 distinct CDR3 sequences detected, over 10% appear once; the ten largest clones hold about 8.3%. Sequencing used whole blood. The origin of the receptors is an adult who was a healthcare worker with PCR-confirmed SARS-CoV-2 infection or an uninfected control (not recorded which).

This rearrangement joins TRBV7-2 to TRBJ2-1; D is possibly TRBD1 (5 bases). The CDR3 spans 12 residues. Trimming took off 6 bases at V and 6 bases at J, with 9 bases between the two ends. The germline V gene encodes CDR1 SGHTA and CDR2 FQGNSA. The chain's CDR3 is CASRSGSNEQFF. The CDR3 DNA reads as TGTGCCAGCAGGTCAGGGTCCAATGAGCAGTTCTTC.

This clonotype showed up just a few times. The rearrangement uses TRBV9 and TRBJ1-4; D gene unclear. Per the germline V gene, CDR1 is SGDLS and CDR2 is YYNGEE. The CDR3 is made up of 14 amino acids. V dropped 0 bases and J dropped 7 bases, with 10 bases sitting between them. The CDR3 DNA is TGTGCCAGCAGCGTAGCGGGGTCTGGTGAAAAACTGTTTTTT. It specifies CASSVAGSGEKLFF.

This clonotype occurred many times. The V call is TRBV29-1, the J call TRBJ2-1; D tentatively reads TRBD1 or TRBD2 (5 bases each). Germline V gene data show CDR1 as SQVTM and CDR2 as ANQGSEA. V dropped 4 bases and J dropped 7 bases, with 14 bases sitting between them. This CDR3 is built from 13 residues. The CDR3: CSVAPGTRNEQFF. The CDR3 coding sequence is TGCAGCGTTGCCCCCGGGACGCGGAATGAGCAGTTCTTC.

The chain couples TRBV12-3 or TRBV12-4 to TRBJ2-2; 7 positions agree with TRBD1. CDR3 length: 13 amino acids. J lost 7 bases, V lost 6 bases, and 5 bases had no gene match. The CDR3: CASRGQSFGELFF. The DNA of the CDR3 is TGTGCCAGCAGGGGACAGTCATTCGGGGAGCTGTTTTTT.

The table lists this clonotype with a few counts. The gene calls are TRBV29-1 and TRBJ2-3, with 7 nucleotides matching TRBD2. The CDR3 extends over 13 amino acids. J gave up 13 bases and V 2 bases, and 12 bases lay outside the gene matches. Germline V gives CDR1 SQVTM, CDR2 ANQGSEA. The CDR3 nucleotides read TGCAGCGTTGAAACATTACTAGCGCCAATTAAGTATTTT. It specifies CSVETLLAPIKYF.

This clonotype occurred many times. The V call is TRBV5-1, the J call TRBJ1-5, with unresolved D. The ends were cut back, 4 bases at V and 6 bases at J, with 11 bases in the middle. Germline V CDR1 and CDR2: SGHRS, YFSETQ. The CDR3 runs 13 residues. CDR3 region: CASSQDTGQPQHF. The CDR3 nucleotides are TGCGCCAGCAGCCAAGATACGGGTCAGCCCCAGCATTTT.

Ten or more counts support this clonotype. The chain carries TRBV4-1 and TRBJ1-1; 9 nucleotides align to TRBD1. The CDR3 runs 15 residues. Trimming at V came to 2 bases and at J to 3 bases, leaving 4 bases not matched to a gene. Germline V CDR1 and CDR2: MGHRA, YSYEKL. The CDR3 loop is CASSQLQGADTEAFF. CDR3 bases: TGCGCCAGCAGCCAACTACAGGGGGCGGACACTGAAGCTTTCTTT.

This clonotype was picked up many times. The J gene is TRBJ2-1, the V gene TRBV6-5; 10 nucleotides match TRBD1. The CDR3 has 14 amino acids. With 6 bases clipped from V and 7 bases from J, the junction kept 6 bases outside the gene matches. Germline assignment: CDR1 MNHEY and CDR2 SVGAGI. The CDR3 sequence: CASRRQGAWNEQFF. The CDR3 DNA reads TGTGCCAGCAGGCGACAGGGGGCATGGAATGAGCAGTTCTTC.

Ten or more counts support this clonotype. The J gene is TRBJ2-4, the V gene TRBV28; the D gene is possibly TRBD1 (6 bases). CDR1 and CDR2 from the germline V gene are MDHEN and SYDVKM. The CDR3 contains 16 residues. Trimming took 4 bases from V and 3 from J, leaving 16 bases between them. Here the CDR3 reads CASSSRTVALKNIQYF. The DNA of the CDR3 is TGTGCCAGCAGTTCCCGGACAGTAGCTCTCAAAAACATTCAGTACTTC.

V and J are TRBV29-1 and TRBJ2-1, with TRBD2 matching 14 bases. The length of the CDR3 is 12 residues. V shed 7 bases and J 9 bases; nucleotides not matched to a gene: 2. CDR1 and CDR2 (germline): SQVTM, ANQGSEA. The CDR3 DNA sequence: TGCAGCGCTGGACTAGCGGGAGGTGAGCAGTTCTTC. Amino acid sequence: CSAGLAGGEQFF.

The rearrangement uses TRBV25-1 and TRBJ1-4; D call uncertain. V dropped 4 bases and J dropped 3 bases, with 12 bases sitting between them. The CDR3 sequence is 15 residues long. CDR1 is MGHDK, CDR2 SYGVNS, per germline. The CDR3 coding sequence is TGTGCCAGCAGTGTGCCGGGATATTCTAATGAAAAACTGTTTTTT. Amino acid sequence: CASSVPGYSNEKLFF.

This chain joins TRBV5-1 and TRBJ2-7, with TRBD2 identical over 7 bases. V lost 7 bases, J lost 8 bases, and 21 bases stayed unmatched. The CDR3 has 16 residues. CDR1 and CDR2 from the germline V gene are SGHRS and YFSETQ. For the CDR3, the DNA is TGCGCCAGCGCGGACGGGGAGGGAGGATTCAATTTGAAGCAGTACTTC. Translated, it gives CASADGEGGFNLKQYF.

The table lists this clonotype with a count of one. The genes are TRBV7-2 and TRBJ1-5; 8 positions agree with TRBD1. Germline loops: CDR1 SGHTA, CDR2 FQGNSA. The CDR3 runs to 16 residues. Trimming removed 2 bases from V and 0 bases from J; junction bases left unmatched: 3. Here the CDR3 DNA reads TGTGCCAGCAGCTTAAGGGGGACAGGTAGCAATCAGCCCCAGCATTTT. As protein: CASSLRGTGSNQPQHF.

For the CDR3, the DNA is TGCAGTGCTAGAGATCAGGCTAACCCTCGGCAGTACTTC. Protein: CSARDQANPRQYF. This chain joins TRBV20-1 and TRBJ2-7; D is unresolved. The CDR3 sequence is 13 residues long. V was shortened by 0 bases and J by 9 bases, with 15 bases between the two germline ends. Germline V gene sequence: CDR1 DFQATT, CDR2 SNEGSKA (reference sequence).

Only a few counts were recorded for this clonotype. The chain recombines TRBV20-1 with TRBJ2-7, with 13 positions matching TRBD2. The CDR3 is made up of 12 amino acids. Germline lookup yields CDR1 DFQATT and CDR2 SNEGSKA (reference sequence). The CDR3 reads CSGTSGNYEQYF. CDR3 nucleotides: TGCAGCGGGACTAGCGGGAACTACGAGCAGTACTTC.

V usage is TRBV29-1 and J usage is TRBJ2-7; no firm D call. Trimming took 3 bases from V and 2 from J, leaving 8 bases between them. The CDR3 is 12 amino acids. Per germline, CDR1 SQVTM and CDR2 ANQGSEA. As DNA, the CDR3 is TGCAGCGTTGAGACAACAACCTACGAGCAGTACTTC. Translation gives CSVETTTYEQYF.

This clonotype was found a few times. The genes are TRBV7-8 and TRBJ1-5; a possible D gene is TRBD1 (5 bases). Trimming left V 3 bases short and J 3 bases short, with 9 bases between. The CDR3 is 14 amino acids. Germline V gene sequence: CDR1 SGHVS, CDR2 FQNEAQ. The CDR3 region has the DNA TGTGCCAGCAGCTTGGGACTACCCAATCAGCCCCAGCATTTT. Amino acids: CASSLGLPNQPQHF.